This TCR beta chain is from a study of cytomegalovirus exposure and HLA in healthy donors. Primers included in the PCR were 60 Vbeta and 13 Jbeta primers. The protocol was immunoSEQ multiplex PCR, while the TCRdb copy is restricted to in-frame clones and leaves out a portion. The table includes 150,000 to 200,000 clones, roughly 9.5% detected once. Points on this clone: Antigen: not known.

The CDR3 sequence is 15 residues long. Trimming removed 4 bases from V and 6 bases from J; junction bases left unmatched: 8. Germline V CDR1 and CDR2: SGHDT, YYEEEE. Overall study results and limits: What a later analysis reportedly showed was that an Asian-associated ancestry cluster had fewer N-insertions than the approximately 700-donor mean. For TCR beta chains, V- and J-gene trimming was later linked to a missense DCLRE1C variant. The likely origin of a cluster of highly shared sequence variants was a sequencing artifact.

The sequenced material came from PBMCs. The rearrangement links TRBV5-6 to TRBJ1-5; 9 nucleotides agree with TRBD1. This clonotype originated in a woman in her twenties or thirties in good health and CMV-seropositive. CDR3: CASSTWDRASQPQHF. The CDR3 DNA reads TGTGCCAGCAGCACTTGGGACAGGGCTAGTCAGCCCCAGCATTTT.